This T cell receptor beta chain was found in a study of cytomegalovirus exposure and HLA in healthy donors. The PCR had 60 Vbeta and 13 Jbeta primers. Sequenced by immunoSEQ multiplex PCR; TCRdb stores in-frame clones only, minus some. The sample shows about 150,000 clones, less than 85% of them seen only once. To note about this clone: The antigen is undetermined.

Whole-study findings and limits: Roughly even sequencing depth across donors was the assumption behind the presence/absence analyses. Among the most significant clusters, several appeared linked to common viral pathogens in a later analysis.

The length of the CDR3 is 14 residues. In germline, CDR1 is SEHNR, CDR2 FQNEAQ (reference sequence). The ends were cut back, 2 bases at V and 8 bases at J, with 15 bases in the middle. Sequencing was performed on PBMCs. The chain combines TRBV7-9 with TRBJ1-2, with D unclear. This TCR came from a man younger than 35 in good health and CMV-seronegative. The CDR3 here is CASSLRRVVEGYTF. CDR3 nucleotides: TGTGCCAGCAGCTTACGTCGTGTGGTTGAGGGCTACACCTTC.